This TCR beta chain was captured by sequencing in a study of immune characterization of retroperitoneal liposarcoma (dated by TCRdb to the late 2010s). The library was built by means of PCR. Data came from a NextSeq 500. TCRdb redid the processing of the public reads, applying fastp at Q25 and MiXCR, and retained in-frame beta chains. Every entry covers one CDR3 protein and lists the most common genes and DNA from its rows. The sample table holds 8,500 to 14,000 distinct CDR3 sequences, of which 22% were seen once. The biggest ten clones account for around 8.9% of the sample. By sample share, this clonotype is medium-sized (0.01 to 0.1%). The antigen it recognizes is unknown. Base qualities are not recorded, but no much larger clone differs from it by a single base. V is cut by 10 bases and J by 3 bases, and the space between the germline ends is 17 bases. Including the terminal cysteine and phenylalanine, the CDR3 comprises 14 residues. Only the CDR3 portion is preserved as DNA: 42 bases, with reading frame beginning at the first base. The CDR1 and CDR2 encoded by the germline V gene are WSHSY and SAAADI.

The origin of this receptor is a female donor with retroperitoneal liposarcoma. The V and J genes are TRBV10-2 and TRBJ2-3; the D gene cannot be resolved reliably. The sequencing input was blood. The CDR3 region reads CATSTRPRTDTQYF. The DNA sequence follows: TGCGCCACCTCGACTCGTCCCCGAACAGATACGCAGTATTTT.